This T cell receptor (beta chain) was retrieved from a study of shared clonotypes between healthy human individuals. Overall study context: Three plates each covered CD4 naive and memory; CD8 naive two, CD8 memory one.

Some clones are missing from TCRdb's copy, which holds only in-frame ones; the method was immunoSEQ multiplex PCR. The sample includes approximately 2.3 million clones, approximately 93% of them seen just once. Concerning this clone itself: Its antigen remains unknown. Other DNA sequences in this specimen translate into the identical CDR3.

The CDR3 runs 13 residues. CDR1 GTSNPN and CDR2 SVGIG come from the germline V gene (reference sequence). V was clipped by 0 bases and J by 5 bases, with 7 bases between them. Study-level findings and limits: Clonotypes shared by all four donors outscored non-shared clonotypes in generation probability.

This TCR derives from a man aged 18 to 29 in good health. Some clones in this sample may be carry-over from other donors' samples. J is TRBJ2-2 and V is TRBV30, with D tentatively TRBD1 (6 bases). The sequencing input was naive CD4+ T cells from PBMCs. As for subset: CD45RA+ positively selected. CDR3 bases: TGTGCCTGGAGTGTAGGGGGAACCGGGGAGCTGTTTTTT. This codes for CAWSVGGTGELFF.